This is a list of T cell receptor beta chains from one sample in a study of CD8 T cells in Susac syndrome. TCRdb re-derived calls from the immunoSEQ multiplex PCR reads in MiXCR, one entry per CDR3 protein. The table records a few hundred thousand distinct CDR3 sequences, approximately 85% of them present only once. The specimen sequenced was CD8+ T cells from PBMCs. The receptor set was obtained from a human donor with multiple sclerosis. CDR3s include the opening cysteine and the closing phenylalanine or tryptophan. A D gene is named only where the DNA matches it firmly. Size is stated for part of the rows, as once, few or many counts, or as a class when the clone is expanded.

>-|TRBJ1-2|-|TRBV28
CASSFPRTPNYGYTF
TGTGCCAGCAGTTTTCCCCGGACACCCAACTATGGCTACACCTTC
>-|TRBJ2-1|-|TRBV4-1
CASSQSTTSYNEQFF
TGCGCCAGCAGCCAGTCAACTACCTCCTACAATGAGCAGTTCTTC
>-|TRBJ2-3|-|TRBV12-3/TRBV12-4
CASRGLAGGADTQYF
TGTGCCAGCAGGGGCCTAGCAGGAGGAGCAGATACGCAGTATTTT
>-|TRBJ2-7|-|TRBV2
CATGLRESYEQYF
TGTGCCACCGGCTTGCGTGAATCCTACGAGCAGTACTTC
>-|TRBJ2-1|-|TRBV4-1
CASSLLVLDYNEQFF
TGCGCCAGCAGCCTACTAGTTCTGGACTACAATGAGCAGTTCTTC
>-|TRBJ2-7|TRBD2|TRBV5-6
CASSGGVPGKQYF
TGTGCCAGCAGCGGGGGGGTCCCCGGTAAGCAGTACTTC
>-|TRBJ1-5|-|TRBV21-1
CASSKGQEVNQPQHF
TGTGCCAGCAGCAAAGGACAGGAAGTAAATCAGCCCCAGCATTTT
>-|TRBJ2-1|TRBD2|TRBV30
CAWRRTSGRYEQFF
TGTGCCTGGAGAAGGACTAGCGGGAGATATGAGCAGTTCTTC
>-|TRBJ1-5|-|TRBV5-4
CASKPRRGSNQPQHF
TGTGCCAGCAAACCTCGCAGGGGAAGCAATCAGCCCCAGCATTTT
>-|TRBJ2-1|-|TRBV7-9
CASSPSRNEQFF
TGTGCCAGCAGCCCCAGCCGTAATGAGCAGTTCTTC
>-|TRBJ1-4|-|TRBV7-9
CASSSPPRVTVNEKLFF
TGTGCCAGCAGCTCTCCCCCCCGGGTCACCGTAAATGAAAAACTGTTTTTT
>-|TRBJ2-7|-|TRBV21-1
CASSKDLTSGRLSF
TGTGCCAGCAGCAAAGATCTTACTAGCGGGAGGCTATCCTTC
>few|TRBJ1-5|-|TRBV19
CASSQLTGNQPQHF
TGTGCCAGTAGTCAGTTAACAGGCAATCAGCCCCAGCATTTT
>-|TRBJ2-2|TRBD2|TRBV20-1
CSARAPTSGYANTGELFF
TGCAGTGCTAGAGCCCCAACTAGCGGTTACGCGAACACCGGGGAGCTGTTTTTT
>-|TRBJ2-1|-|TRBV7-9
CSSSFPGLYNEQFF
TGTTCCAGCAGCTTCCCTGGACTTTACAATGAGCAGTTCTTC
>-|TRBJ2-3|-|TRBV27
CASGGMITDTQYF
TGTGCCAGCGGAGGAATGATAACAGATACGCAGTATTTT
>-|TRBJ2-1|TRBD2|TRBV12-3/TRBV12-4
CASRPHSGRARWEQFF
TGTGCCAGCAGACCCCATAGCGGGAGGGCCCGATGGGAGCAGTTCTTC